This T cell receptor beta chain originates from a study of blood T cell repertoires in COVID-19. About the research overall: In each case, the material was cDNA or gDNA derived from T cells, B-cell-depleted T cells, or PBMCs.

CDR3 length: 12 residues. The sample holds a few counts of this clone. In the authors' methods: Reference gene primers were amplified, and this amplification served to estimate nucleated cell counts. Generated by immunoSEQ multiplex PCR, the TCRdb table keeps only in-frame clones and is missing some. The V and J calls and clone size are taken from that table; D and trimming were inferred from the DNA. In the table there are some 260,000 clones, 85% to 95% of which are singletons. This sequence was found in a woman younger than 30 who had recovered from COVID-19. The material sequenced was PBMCs or T cells enriched from blood (not recorded which). The J gene is TRBJ2-7, the V gene TRBV21-1; TRBD1, the D gene given by the table, was not confirmed from the DNA. TRBV21-1 is classified as a pseudogene. The CDR3 DNA reads as TGTGCCAGCATTGGACAGTCCTACGAGCAGTACTTC. Translating it yields CASIGQSYEQYF.